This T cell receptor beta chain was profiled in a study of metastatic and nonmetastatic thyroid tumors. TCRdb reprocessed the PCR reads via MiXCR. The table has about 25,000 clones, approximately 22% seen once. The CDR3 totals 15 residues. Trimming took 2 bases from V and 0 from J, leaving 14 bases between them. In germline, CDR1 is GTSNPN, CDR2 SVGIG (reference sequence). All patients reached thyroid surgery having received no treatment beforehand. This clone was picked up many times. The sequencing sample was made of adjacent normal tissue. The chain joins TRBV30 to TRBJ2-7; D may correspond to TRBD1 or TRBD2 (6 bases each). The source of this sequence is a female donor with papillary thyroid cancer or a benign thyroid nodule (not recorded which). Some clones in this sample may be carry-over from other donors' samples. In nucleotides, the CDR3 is TGTGCCTGGAGTTATTTTAAGGGGGGCTCCTACGAGCAGTACTTC. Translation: CAWSYFKGGSYEQYF. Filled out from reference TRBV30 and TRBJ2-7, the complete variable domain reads SQTIHQWPATLVQPVGSPLSLECTVEGTSNPNLYWYRQAAGRGLQLLFYSVGIGQISSEVPQNLSASRPQDRQFILSSKKLLLSDSGFYLCAWSYFKGGSYEQYFGPGTRLTVT.